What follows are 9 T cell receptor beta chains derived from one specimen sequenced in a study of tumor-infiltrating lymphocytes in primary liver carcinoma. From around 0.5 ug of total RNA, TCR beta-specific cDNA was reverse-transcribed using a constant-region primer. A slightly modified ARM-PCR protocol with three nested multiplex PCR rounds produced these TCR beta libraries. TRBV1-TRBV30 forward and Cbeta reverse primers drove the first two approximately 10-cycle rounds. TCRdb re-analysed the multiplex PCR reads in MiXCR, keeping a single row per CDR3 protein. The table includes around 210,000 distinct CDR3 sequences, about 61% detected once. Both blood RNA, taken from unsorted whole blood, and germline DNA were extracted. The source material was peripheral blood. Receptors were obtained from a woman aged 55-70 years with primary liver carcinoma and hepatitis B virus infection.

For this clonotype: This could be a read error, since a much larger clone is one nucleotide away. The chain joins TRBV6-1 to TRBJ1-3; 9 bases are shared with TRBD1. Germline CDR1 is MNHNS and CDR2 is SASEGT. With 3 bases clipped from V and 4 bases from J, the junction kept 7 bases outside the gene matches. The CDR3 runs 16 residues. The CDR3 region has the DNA TGTGCCAGCAGTGAGAGGGACAGGGTGTGGGGAAACACCATATATTTT. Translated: CASSERDRVWGNTIYF.

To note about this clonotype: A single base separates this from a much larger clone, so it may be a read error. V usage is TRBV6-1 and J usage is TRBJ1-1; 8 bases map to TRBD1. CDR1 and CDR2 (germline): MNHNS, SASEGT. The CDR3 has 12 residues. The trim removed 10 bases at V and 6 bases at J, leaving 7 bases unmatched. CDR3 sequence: CANSADRAEAFF. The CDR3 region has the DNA TGTGCCAACAGCGCGGACAGGGCTGAAGCTTTCTTT.

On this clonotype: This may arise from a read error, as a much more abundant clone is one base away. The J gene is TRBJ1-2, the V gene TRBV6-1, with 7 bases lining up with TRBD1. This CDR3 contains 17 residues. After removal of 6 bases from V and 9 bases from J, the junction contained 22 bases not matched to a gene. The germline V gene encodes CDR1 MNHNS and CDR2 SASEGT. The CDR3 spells CASRTLVGVGTVDCYTF. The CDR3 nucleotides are TGTGCCAGCAGAACCCTGGTCGGGGTTGGGACAGTCGATTGCTACACCTTC.

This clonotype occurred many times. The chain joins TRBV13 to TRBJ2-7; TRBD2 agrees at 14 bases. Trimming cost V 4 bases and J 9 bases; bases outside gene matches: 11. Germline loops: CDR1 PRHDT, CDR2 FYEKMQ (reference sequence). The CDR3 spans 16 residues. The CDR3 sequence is CASSSGTSGGRLGQYF. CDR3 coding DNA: TGTGCCAGCAGCTCAGGGACTAGCGGGGGACGCCTGGGGCAGTACTTC. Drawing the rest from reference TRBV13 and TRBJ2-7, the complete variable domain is AAGVIQSPRHLIKEKRETATLKCYPIPRHDTVYWYQQGPGQDPQFLISFYEKMQSDKGSIPDRFSAQQFSDYHSELNMSSLELGDSALYFCASSSGTSGGRLGQYFGPGTRLTVT.

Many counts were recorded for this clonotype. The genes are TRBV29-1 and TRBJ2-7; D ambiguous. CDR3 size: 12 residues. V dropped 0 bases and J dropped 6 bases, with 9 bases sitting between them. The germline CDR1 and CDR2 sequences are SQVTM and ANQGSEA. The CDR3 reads CSVEEKGREQYF. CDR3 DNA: TGCAGCGTTGAAGAAAAGGGTCGCGAGCAGTACTTC.

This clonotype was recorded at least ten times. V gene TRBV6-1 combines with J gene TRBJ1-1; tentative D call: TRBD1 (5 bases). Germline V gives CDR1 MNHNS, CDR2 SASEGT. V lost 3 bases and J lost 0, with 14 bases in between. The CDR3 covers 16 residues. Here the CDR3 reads CASSDRAFMVNTEAFF. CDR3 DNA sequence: TGTGCCAGCAGTGACAGGGCCTTTATGGTGAACACTGAAGCTTTCTTT.

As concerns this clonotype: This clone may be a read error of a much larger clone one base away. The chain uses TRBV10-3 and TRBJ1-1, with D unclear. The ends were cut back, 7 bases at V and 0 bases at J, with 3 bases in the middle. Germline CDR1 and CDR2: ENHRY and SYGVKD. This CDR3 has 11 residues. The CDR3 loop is CAIIMNTEAFF. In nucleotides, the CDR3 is TGTGCCATCATTATGAACACTGAAGCTTTCTTT.

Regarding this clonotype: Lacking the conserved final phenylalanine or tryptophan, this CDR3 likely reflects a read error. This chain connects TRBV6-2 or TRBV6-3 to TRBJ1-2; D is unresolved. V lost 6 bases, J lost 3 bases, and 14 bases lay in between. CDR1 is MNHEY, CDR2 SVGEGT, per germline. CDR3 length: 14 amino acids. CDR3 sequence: CASRHGGRDYGYTL. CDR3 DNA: TGTGCCAGCAGACACGGTGGGAGGGACTATGGCTACACCTTA.

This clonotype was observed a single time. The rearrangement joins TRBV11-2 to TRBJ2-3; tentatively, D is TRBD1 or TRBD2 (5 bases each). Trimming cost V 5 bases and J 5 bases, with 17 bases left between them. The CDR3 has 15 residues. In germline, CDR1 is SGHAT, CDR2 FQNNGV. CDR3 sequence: CASSTGARGGDTQYF. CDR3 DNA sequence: TGTGCCAGCAGCACCGGGGCGAGGGGTGGAGATACGCAGTATTTT.